These 3 T cell receptor beta chains came from one sample sequenced in a study of chemoradiotherapy in HPV16-positive cancers. TCRdb keeps only in-frame clones here, not all; method: immunoSEQ multiplex PCR. The sample contains about 5,700 clones, about 89% of which appear only once. This material consisted of blood, taken from a patient who underwent chemoradiotherapy. The source of these receptors is a human donor with HPV-associated anogenital cancer.

This chain joins TRBV9 and TRBJ2-1; unclear D gene. Germline V CDR1 and CDR2: SGDLS, YYNGEE. The CDR3 loop spans 15 amino acids. The V end was cut by 0 bases, the J end by 8 bases, with 15 bases between. The CDR3 DNA reads as TGTGCCAGCAGCGTAGGACTGACCCCGGGTCATGAGCAGTTCTTC. It codes for CASSVGLTPGHEQFF.

V and J are TRBV6-6 and TRBJ2-7, with D uncertain. CDR3 size: 15 residues. Between the trimmed V and J ends, which lost 11 bases and 0 bases, there was a span of 20 bases. Germline loops: CDR1 MNHNY, CDR2 SVGAGI (reference sequence). CDR3 region: CAARRPLPNSYEQYF. CDR3 sequence (DNA): TGTGCCGCCAGACGGCCACTACCCAACTCCTACGAGCAGTACTTC.

The CDR3 DNA is TGCAGCGCTACTCGGCTTGCCGACCGCCGCGCCTACAATGAGCAGTTCTTC. This gives the protein CSATRLADRRAYNEQFF. The chain links TRBV29-1 to TRBJ2-1; unclear D gene. This CDR3 is built from 17 residues. V was shortened by 7 bases and J by 2 bases, with 24 bases between the two germline ends. Germline loops: CDR1 SQVTM, CDR2 ANQGSEA.